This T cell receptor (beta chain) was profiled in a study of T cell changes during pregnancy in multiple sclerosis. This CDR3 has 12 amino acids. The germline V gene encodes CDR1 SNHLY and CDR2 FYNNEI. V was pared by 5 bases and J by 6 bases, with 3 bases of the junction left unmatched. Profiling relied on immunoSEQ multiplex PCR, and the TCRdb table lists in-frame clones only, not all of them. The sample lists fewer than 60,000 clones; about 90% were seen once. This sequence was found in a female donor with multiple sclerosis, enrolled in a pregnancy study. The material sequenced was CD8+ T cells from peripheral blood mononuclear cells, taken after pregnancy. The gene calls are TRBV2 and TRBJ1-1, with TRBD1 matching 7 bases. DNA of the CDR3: TGTGCCAGCAGTTTTGACAGGGCTGAAGCTTTCTTT. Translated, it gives CASSFDRAEAFF.